The 17 T cell receptor beta chains below come from one sample, sequenced in a study of blood T cell repertoires in COVID-19. The data were produced by immunoSEQ multiplex PCR, yet TCRdb's version contains in-frame clones alone and is incomplete. The table has 270,000 or so clones, about 90% seen once. The sample consisted of PBMCs or T cells enriched from blood (not recorded which). The receptors shown here come from a woman in her thirties with acute COVID-19.

The V and J genes are TRBV3-1 (or the pseudogene TRBV3-2) and TRBJ2-1, with D unclear. Trimming removed 1 base from V and 12 bases from J, with 16 bases in between. The CDR3 covers 14 residues. The V gene's germline CDR1 is LGHDT and CDR2 YNNKEL (reference sequence). The CDR3 here is CASSQGANLIWQFF. The CDR3, as DNA: TGTGCCAGCAGCCAAGGAGCTAACTTAATCTGGCAGTTCTTC.

The chain carries TRBV3-1 (or the pseudogene TRBV3-2) and TRBJ2-7; 8 bases map to TRBD2. CDR3 length equals 16 residues. The V gene end was trimmed by 2 bases and the J gene end by 2 bases; junction bases not matched to a gene: 8. CDR1 and CDR2 from the germline V gene are LGHDT and YNNKEL (reference sequence). As DNA, the CDR3 is TGTGCCAGCAGCCAACGAGCGGGAGTTATCGCCTACGAGCAGTACTTC. As protein: CASSQRAGVIAYEQYF.

The CDR3 DNA reads as TGCGCCAGCAGCTTGGGCGTCAACGAGCAGTACTTC. Its protein is CASSLGVNEQYF. The chain is built from TRBV5-1 and TRBJ2-7; D call uncertain. Trimming cost V 0 bases and J 5 bases, with 6 bases left between them. CDR1 and CDR2 from the germline V gene are SGHRS and YFSETQ. This CDR3 is 12 amino acids long.

This chain joins TRBV14 and TRBJ2-7, with no clear D. Trimming took 5 bases from V and 3 from J, leaving 5 bases between them. This CDR3 region has 11 residues. CDR1 and CDR2 from the germline V gene are SGHDN and FVKESK. The CDR3 DNA sequence: TGTGCCAGCAGCACAAGCTACGAGCAGTACTTC. This codes for CASSTSYEQYF.

The chain uses TRBV3-1 (or the pseudogene TRBV3-2) and TRBJ2-1, with D possibly TRBD1 on 5 matching bases. Germline V gives CDR1 LGHDT, CDR2 YNNKEL (reference sequence). CDR3 length: 18 residues. Between the trimmed V and J ends, which lost 1 base and 5 bases, there was a span of 21 bases. CDR3 in amino acids: CASSQGPGVQGHNNEQFF. DNA of the CDR3: TGTGCCAGCAGCCAAGGGCCTGGGGTGCAGGGCCATAACAATGAGCAGTTCTTC.

The chain joins TRBV19 to TRBJ2-5, with D possibly matching TRBD1 (5 bases). This CDR3 contains 14 residues. CDR1 is LNHDA, CDR2 SQIVND, per germline (reference sequence). Deletions cut 6 bases from V and 2 bases from J, with 13 bases between. In DNA, the CDR3 is TGTGCCAGTAGGGCCCAGGGTTGGCAAGAGACCCAGTACTTC. Translated, it gives CASRAQGWQETQYF.

The gene calls are TRBV28 and TRBJ2-1, with TRBD2 identical over 7 bases. The V and J ends lost 5 bases and 5 bases, in that order; junction bases with no gene match: 3. Germline V gene lookup returns CDR1 MDHEN and CDR2 SYDVKM. The CDR3 loop spans 13 amino acids. The CDR3 DNA reads as TGTGCCAGCAGTGGGAGGGCCCACAATGAGCAGTTCTTC. Protein sequence: CASSGRAHNEQFF.

The chain combines TRBV7-6 with TRBJ2-1; maybe TRBD2 (6 bases). CDR1 and CDR2 (germline): SGHVS, FNYEAQ. V lost 3 bases to trimming and J lost 7 bases, with 13 bases between them. The CDR3 covers 14 residues. The CDR3 protein is CASSFGGPVNEQFF. Written as DNA, the CDR3 is TGTGCCAGCAGCTTCGGAGGGCCCGTTAATGAGCAGTTCTTC. Complete variable domain (other parts from reference TRBV7-6 and TRBJ2-1): GAGVSQSPRYKVTKRGQDVALRCDPISGHVSLYWYRQALGQGPEFLTYFNYEAQQDKSGLPNDRFSAERPEGSISTLTIQRTEQRDSAMYRCASSFGGPVNEQFFGPGTRLTVL.

The sample holds one count of this clone. The chain is built from TRBV6-2 or TRBV6-3 and TRBJ1-4, with 8 bases that match TRBD1. Trimming took 6 bases from V and 8 from J; bases not matched to a gene: 8. CDR3 length: 14 amino acids. From germline, CDR1 is MNHEY and CDR2 SVGEGT. The CDR3 DNA sequence: TGTGCCAGCAGCAAAGGACAGGGAAAAGAAAAACTGTTTTTT. Translating it yields CASSKGQGKEKLFF.

Judged by abundance, this clone is medium-sized. The chain has TRBV5-4 and TRBJ1-6; D possibly corresponds to TRBD1 (6 bases). Looked up from germline, CDR1 is SGHNT and CDR2 is YYREEE (reference sequence). V dropped 4 bases and J dropped 7 bases, with 15 bases sitting between them. CDR3 length: 15 amino acids. The CDR3 spells CASSLGDTLNSPLHF. DNA of the CDR3: TGTGCCAGCAGCCTGGGGGACACCCTGAATTCACCCCTCCACTTT. The complete variable domain, with remaining parts taken from reference TRBV5-4 and TRBJ1-6, reads ETGVTQSPTHLIKTRGQQVTLRCSSQSGHNTVSWYQQALGQGPQFIFQYYREEENGRGNFPPRFSGLQFPNYSSELNVNALELDDSALYLCASSLGDTLNSPLHFGNGTRLTVT.

The chain joins TRBV5-1 to TRBJ2-2; 10 positions agree with TRBD2. Germline CDR1 and CDR2: SGHRS and YFSETQ. V shed 0 bases, J shed 5 bases, and the junction held 4 bases outside the gene matches. CDR3 length: 16 amino acids. The CDR3 sequence is CASSLEPSGRTGELFF. CDR3 DNA sequence: TGCGCCAGCAGCTTGGAGCCTAGCGGGAGAACCGGGGAGCTGTTTTTT.

This clone was seen once. The chain recombines TRBV30 with TRBJ1-2, with TRBD1 matching 7 bases. CDR3 size: 12 residues. Germline V lookup: CDR1 GTSNPN, CDR2 SVGIG (reference sequence). V lost 5 bases and J lost 7; bases outside the gene matches: 7. CDR3 amino acids: CAWLKGGGGYTF. The CDR3, as DNA: TGTGCCTGGTTGAAAGGGGGCGGTGGCTACACCTTC. The variable domain in full, completed from reference TRBV30 and TRBJ1-2, reads SQTIHQWPATLVQPVGSPLSLECTVEGTSNPNLYWYRQAAGRGLQLLFYSVGIGQISSEVPQNLSASRPQDRQFILSSKKLLLSDSGFYLCAWLKGGGGYTFGSGTRLTVV.

In this sample, this clone turned up a few times. This chain joins TRBV7-2 and TRBJ1-4; unclear D gene. This CDR3 spans 13 amino acids. Germline V gives CDR1 SGHTA, CDR2 FQGNSA. V lost 5 bases to trimming and J lost 7 bases, with 11 bases between them. CDR3 sequence: CASSLNRGEKLFF. CDR3 bases: TGTGCCAGCAGCCTAAATCGGGGTGAAAAACTGTTTTTT.

The V call is TRBV7-9, the J call TRBJ2-1; TRBD2 matches 11 bases. The CDR3 totals 18 residues. V shed 2 bases, J shed 8 bases, and the junction held 14 bases outside the gene matches. Germline V lookup: CDR1 SEHNR, CDR2 FQNEAQ (reference sequence). In nucleotides, the CDR3 is TGTGCCAGCAGCTTATCCAGGGTAGCGGGAGGGCCAGGGGATGAGCAGTTCTTC. It is translated as CASSLSRVAGGPGDEQFF. Supplemented by reference TRBV7-9 and TRBJ2-1, the full variable domain reads DTGVSQNPRHKITKRGQNVTFRCDPISEHNRLYWYRQTLGQGPEFLTYFQNEAQLEKSRLLSDRFSAERPKGSFSTLEIQRTEQGDSAMYLCASSLSRVAGGPGDEQFFGPGTRLTVL.

The rearrangement joins TRBV4-3 to TRBJ1-6, with a tentative D call TRBD1 (6 bases). The CDR3 spans 17 residues. V lost 4 bases, J lost 9 bases, and 22 bases lay in between. CDR1 is LGHNA, CDR2 YSLEER, per germline. CDR3 DNA: TGCGCCAGCAGCCCTCTTATTACAGGGAAAACGGGTTCACCCCTCCACTTT. It is translated as CASSPLITGKTGSPLHF.

The chain combines TRBV9 with TRBJ2-7, with TRBD2 matching 8 bases. V dropped 0 bases and J dropped 3; count of bases not matched to a gene: 2. The CDR3 consists of 14 residues. Per germline, CDR1 SGDLS and CDR2 YYNGEE. CDR3 amino acids: CASSVASGSYEQYF. The CDR3 DNA sequence: TGTGCCAGCAGCGTAGCGAGCGGGAGCTACGAGCAGTACTTC.

This chain joins TRBV19 and TRBJ2-1; a weak D match, TRBD1 (5 bases). The CDR3 is 13 residues long. Looked up from germline, CDR1 is LNHDA and CDR2 is SQIVND (reference sequence). V was clipped by 7 bases and J by 10 bases, with 17 bases between them. The CDR3 sequence: CASIYSVPGEQFF. The CDR3 DNA is TGTGCCAGTATCTATTCGGTTCCAGGGGAGCAGTTCTTC.